This TCR beta chain is drawn from a study of vaccination effects on CD4 cells after COVID-19. Overall study results and limits: Convalescent patients were scarce, and early post-infection timepoints were absent. Infection-derived and vaccine-derived clones contracted markedly late after vaccination.

On this clone: Its antigen is as yet unknown.

Clones were read by immunoSEQ multiplex PCR, and TCRdb kept only the in-frame ones, dropping some. This sample has 20,000 to 30,000 clones, with 60% to 80% found just once. Trimming at V came to 0 bases and at J to 3 bases, leaving 5 bases not matched to a gene. CDR3 length equals 16 residues. Germline-derived CDR1 and CDR2 are MGHRA and YSYEKL. ViraFEST expansion of antigen-specific CD4+ T cells with viral peptide pools preceded sequencing. Scientists isolated CD4+ T cells after an approximately ten-day culture period ended. Subjects were given two BNT162b2 or mRNA-1273 vaccine doses. On days 3 and 7, fresh IL-2 medium replaced half the medium.

This sequence originates from a human donor who received a COVID-19 vaccine. V gene TRBV4-1 combines with J gene TRBJ2-7, with 10 bases fitting TRBD2. Sequencing was performed on CD4+ T cells from PBMCs cultured with HCoV-NL63 spike peptides, taken after COVID-19 vaccination. In DNA, the CDR3 is TGCGCCAGCAGCCAAGAATTTCCTAGCGGGGGCTACGAGCAGTACTTC. Translating it yields CASSQEFPSGGYEQYF.